This T cell receptor beta chain came from a study of shared clonotypes between healthy human individuals. In germline, CDR1 is ENHRY, CDR2 SYGVKD. V lost 0 bases to trimming and J lost 10 bases, with 11 bases between them. CDR3 length equals 13 residues. The assay was immunoSEQ multiplex PCR, and TCRdb's table has in-frame clones only and misses some. The table has 2,100,000 or so clones, nearly 97% seen once. This clone has just one count. The TCR comes from a man aged 18-30 years in good health. The gene calls are TRBV10-3 and TRBJ2-3, with D maybe TRBD2 (5 bases). Material for sequencing was naive CD4+ T cells sorted from blood. Subset denoted: CD45RA+ positively selected. The CDR3 nucleotides read TGTGCCATCAGTGAGTCCACGTTGGAGGCGCAGTATTTT. Its protein product is CAISESTLEAQYF.